Below, one TCR beta chain is given with its context. Its antigen remains unknown. The observed sequence ends 3 residues before the CDR3 terminus, with the missing tail filled in from the germline J gene. This sample is part of a study of Tregs in tolerant kidney transplant recipients. Study-level background: Mixed chimerism was transient after nonmyeloablative marrow transplants from related graft donors. Findings of the study overall: Validation in larger populations is needed because few patients were studied. No direct test of biological reproducibility was done here.

Sequencing used immunoSEQ multiplex PCR; TCRdb keeps in-frame clones, though not all of them. The record lists around 33,000 clones, of which the ten most abundant hold 13% to 15%. CD4+CD25+CD127- Tregs, CD4+CD25- non-Tregs, CD4 and CD8 cells were sorted. CDR1 and CDR2 from the germline V gene are LNHDA and SQIVND (reference sequence). The V and J ends lost 7 bases and 3 bases respectively, with 7 bases between them. This CDR3 has 12 residues. V gene TRBV19 combines with J gene TRBJ2-1; D is unclear. The sample was CD8+ T cells from blood, taken before the transplant. This receptor was taken from a human donor who received a combined kidney and bone marrow transplant. CDR3 loop: CASISGYNEQFF. The part of the CDR3 DNA that was read is TGTGCCAGTATCTCGGGCTACAATGAG.